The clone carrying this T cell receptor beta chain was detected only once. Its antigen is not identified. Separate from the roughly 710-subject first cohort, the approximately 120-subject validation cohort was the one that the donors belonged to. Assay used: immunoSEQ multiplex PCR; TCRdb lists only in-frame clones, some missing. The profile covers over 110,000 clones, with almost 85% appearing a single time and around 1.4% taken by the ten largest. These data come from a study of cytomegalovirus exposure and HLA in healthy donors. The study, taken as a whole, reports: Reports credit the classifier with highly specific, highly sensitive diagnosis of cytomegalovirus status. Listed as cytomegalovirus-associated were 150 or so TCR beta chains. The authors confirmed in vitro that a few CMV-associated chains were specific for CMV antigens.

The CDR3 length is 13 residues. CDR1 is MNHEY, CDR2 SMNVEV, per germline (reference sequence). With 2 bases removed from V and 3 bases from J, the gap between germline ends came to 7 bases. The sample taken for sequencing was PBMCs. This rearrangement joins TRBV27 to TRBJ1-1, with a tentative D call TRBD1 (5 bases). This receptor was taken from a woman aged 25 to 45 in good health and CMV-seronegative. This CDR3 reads CASSLVRDTEAFF. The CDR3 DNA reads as TGTGCCAGCAGTTTAGTCAGGGACACTGAAGCTTTCTTT.